This T cell receptor (beta chain) was retrieved from a study of cytotoxic CD8 clonotypes in ibrutinib-treated CLL. The overall study: The subjects consisted of roughly 12 relapsed/refractory and 15 treatment-naive individuals, with some 17 IGHV unmutated. Results showed about 24 partial and 2 complete responses; following median 68 months, roughly 15 remained remitted, roughly 12 advanced. Findings and limits, study-wide: Clonality was elevated at ibrutinib response and had returned toward baseline at progression.

This CDR3 has 15 amino acids. With V trimmed by 5 bases and J by 2 bases, 5 bases remained unmatched. Looked up from germline, CDR1 is MNHEY and CDR2 is SMNVEV (reference sequence). The protocol was immunoSEQ multiplex PCR, while the TCRdb copy is restricted to in-frame clones and leaves out a portion. In the table there are about 330,000 clones, 60% to 80% of which are singletons. This clone was picked up a small number of times. What it recognizes is unknown. This specimen was PBMCs, taken after 36 months of ibrutinib treatment. The receptor comes from a human donor with chronic lymphocytic leukemia. The chain combines TRBV27 with TRBJ2-2, with 7 positions matching TRBD2. DNA of the CDR3: TGTGCCAGCAGTACCGGGACTACCAACACCGGGGAGCTGTTTTTT. It codes for CASSTGTTNTGELFF.